These 24 T cell receptor beta chains share one sample of origin, sequenced in a study of shared clonotypes between healthy human individuals (dated by TCRdb to 2020 to 2021). Receptor libraries were prepared by the immunoSEQ multiplex PCR assay. TCRdb took over this immuneACCESS table, retaining in-frame rearrangements with V and J assigned. Such tables are incomplete; in checked studies, under half of the missing clones stem from an unresolved V gene, and the remainder is unexplained. The sample table holds 330,000 or so clones, of which under 80% were seen once. The ten largest clones capture about a tenth of the sample. Sequences were obtained from memory CD4+ T cells sorted from blood. This specimen's cell subset or site label, per the study, means: CD45RA-negative fraction. The receptors originated from a young man in good health.

The CDR3 spells CSAQQLNTEAFF. The CDR3, as DNA: TGCAGCGCACAGCAACTGAACACTGAAGCTTTCTTT. The chain carries TRBV29-1 and TRBJ1-1; no definite D call. This CDR3 is built from 12 residues. CDR1 and CDR2 from the germline V gene are SQVTM and ANQGSEA. The V end lost 7 bases, the J end lost 0 bases, and 9 bases lay between the germline ends.

V usage is TRBV7-8 and J usage is TRBJ2-3; D perhaps matches TRBD1 (6 bases). Germline lookup yields CDR1 SGHVS and CDR2 FQNEAQ. V lost 5 bases and J lost 2, with 17 bases in between. This CDR3 region has 16 residues. The CDR3 loop reads CASSPRRQGITDTQYF. The DNA of the CDR3 is TGTGCCAGCAGCCCACGGCGGCAGGGGATCACAGATACGCAGTATTTT.

This clone was picked up many times. The chain combines TRBV6-1 with TRBJ2-7; 10 positions agree with TRBD2. After removal of 3 bases from V and 6 bases from J, the junction contained 11 bases not matched to a gene. This CDR3 region has 16 residues. Germline CDR1 and CDR2: MNHNS and SASEGT. In DNA, the CDR3 is TGTGCCAGCAGTGACAGACCGGGACTAGCGCGGCTCGAGCAGTACTTC. Translated, it gives CASSDRPGLARLEQYF.

The chain recombines TRBV5-4 with TRBJ2-4; possible D gene TRBD1, 6 bases. The germline V gene has CDR1 SGHNT and CDR2 YYREEE (reference sequence). The V end lost 2 bases, the J end lost 0 bases, and 15 bases lay between the germline ends. The CDR3 covers 17 residues. DNA of the CDR3: TGTGCCAGCAGCTTCGGGACAAAAAATTTAGCCAAAAACATTCAGTACTTC. The encoded protein is CASSFGTKNLAKNIQYF.

The V call is TRBV20-1, the J call TRBJ2-7; D is possibly TRBD1 or TRBD2 (5 bases each). Trimming took 3 bases from V and 7 from J, leaving 10 bases between them. This CDR3 has 11 residues. In germline, CDR1 is DFQATT, CDR2 SNEGSKA (reference sequence). This chain's CDR3 is CSARRGEEQYF. The CDR3 DNA sequence: TGCAGTGCTAGGAGAGGGGAGGAGCAGTACTTC.

This clone has only one observation. The rearrangement joins TRBV7-9 to TRBJ2-1, with 7 bases matching TRBD1. Germline V CDR1 and CDR2: SEHNR, FQNEAQ (reference sequence). The V gene end was trimmed by 1 base and the J gene end by 2 bases; junction bases not matched to a gene: 2. There are 15 residues in the CDR3. As DNA, the CDR3 is TGTGCCAGCAGCTTAGGACAGGGCACCTACAATGAGCAGTTCTTC. Translating it yields CASSLGQGTYNEQFF.

The V and J genes are TRBV29-1 and TRBJ1-1, with 10 bases lining up with TRBD1. J gave up 4 bases and V 8 bases, and 10 bases lay outside the gene matches. Germline values: CDR1 SQVTM, CDR2 ANQGSEA. The CDR3 is 14 amino acids. In DNA, the CDR3 is TGCAGCTTCCGGACAGGGGGTAAGGGCACTGAAGCTTTCTTT. Its protein is CSFRTGGKGTEAFF.

The chain carries TRBV7-2 and TRBJ1-5; 7 bases map to TRBD1. The CDR3 consists of 16 residues. Germline V gene sequence: CDR1 SGHTA, CDR2 FQGNSA. Germline trimming cut 1 base from V and 5 bases from J; bases unmatched to any gene: 8. CDR3 loop: CASSLVGTDLYQPQHF. CDR3 DNA sequence: TGTGCCAGCAGCTTAGTCGGGACAGACTTATATCAGCCCCAGCATTTT.

The DNA of the CDR3 is TGTGCCAGTAGTATAGATGATTACAGGGCGGGCCAGCCCCAGCATTTT. It translates to CASSIDDYRAGQPQHF. The chain uses TRBV19 and TRBJ1-5, with D maybe TRBD1 (6 bases). V gave up 0 bases and J gave up 7 bases, with 16 bases separating them. In germline, CDR1 is LNHDA, CDR2 SQIVND (reference sequence). The CDR3 has 16 residues.

The chain uses TRBV5-1 and TRBJ2-3; D uncertain. V lost 2 bases and J 4 bases, leaving 14 bases between the germline ends. Germline CDR1 reads SGHRS; CDR2 reads YFSETQ. There are 15 residues in the CDR3. The CDR3 DNA reads TGCGCCAGCAGCTTCCCAGATAGTGGAGCAGATACGCAGTATTTT. Residues: CASSFPDSGADTQYF.

This clone was detected many times. The gene calls are TRBV7-2 and TRBJ2-1; 12 bases agree with TRBD2. The CDR3 extends over 18 amino acids. V lost 5 bases, J lost 7 bases, and 15 bases stayed unmatched. Germline-derived CDR1 and CDR2 are SGHTA and FQGNSA. CDR3 DNA sequence: TGTGCCAGCAGCACGAGGACTAGCGGGACCGGGTTCGGGAATGAGCAGTTCTTC. This encodes CASSTRTSGTGFGNEQFF. Variable domain in full (rest from reference TRBV7-2 and TRBJ2-1): GAGVSQSPSNKVTEKGKDVELRCDPISGHTALYWYRQSLGQGLEFLIYFQGNSAPDKSGLPSDRFSAERTGGSVSTLTIQRTQQEDSAVYLCASSTRTSGTGFGNEQFFGPGTRLTVL.

This clone came up a few times. The V and J genes are TRBV21-1 and TRBJ1-3. TRBV21-1 is a pseudogene locus. The CDR3 covers 14 residues. The CDR3 nucleotides read TGTGCCAGCAACTCGGCAGACTCTGGAAACACCATATATTTT. Its protein is CASNSADSGNTIYF.

The J gene is TRBJ2-3, the V gene TRBV5-4, with 12 bases identical to TRBD1. This CDR3 spans 16 amino acids. Per germline, CDR1 SGHNT and CDR2 YYREEE (reference sequence). Trimming took 4 bases from V and 6 from J; bases not matched to a gene: 9. The CDR3 reads CASSRGTGGAPDTQYF. The CDR3 DNA reads as TGTGCCAGCAGCCGAGGGACAGGGGGCGCCCCGGATACGCAGTATTTT.

This clone has a handful of counts. The J gene is TRBJ2-5, the V gene TRBV30; D unclear. This CDR3 region has 11 residues. The germline V gene encodes CDR1 GTSNPN and CDR2 SVGIG (reference sequence). V was cut by 4 bases and J by 11 bases, with 14 bases left in between. CDR3 protein: CAWTDRTSQYF. The DNA for the CDR3 is TGTGCCTGGACTGACCGTACCAGTCAGTACTTC.

In this sample, this clone turned up once. This rearrangement joins TRBV13 to TRBJ2-1; D unresolved. Germline-derived CDR1 and CDR2 are PRHDT and FYEKMQ (reference sequence). The CDR3 contains 17 residues. V was pared by 1 base and J by 3 bases, with 16 bases between. The CDR3 loop is CASSLDPAAPDYNEQFF. The DNA of the CDR3 is TGTGCCAGCAGCTTAGACCCGGCGGCTCCAGACTACAATGAGCAGTTCTTC.

The chain is built from TRBV21-1 and TRBJ1-5; the D call in the table, TRBD1, was not verified against the DNA. TRBV21-1 constitutes a pseudogene. This CDR3 comprises 15 residues. The CDR3 spells CASSVRQYSNQPQHF. The CDR3 region has the DNA TGTGCCAGCAGCGTCCGACAGTATAGCAATCAGCCCCAGCATTTT.

This clone was detected once. V gene TRBV5-5 combines with J gene TRBJ2-6; TRBD1 might be the D (5 bases). The germline V and J ends were trimmed by 3 bases and 0 bases, with 7 bases remaining between them. The CDR3 spans 15 residues. The V gene's germline CDR1 is SGHKS and CDR2 YYEKEE (reference sequence). As DNA, the CDR3 is TGTGCCAGCAGCTCCGACAGCTCTGGGGCCAACGTCCTGACTTTC. This codes for CASSSDSSGANVLTF.

V is TRBV11-2 and J is TRBJ2-1; 11 bases agree with TRBD2. The CDR3 is 12 amino acids. Germline CDR1 is SGHAT and CDR2 is FQNNGV. After removal of 6 bases from V and 11 bases from J, the junction contained 3 bases not matched to a gene. The CDR3 DNA reads as TGTGCCAGCAGGCGACTAGCGGGGAAGCAGTTCTTC. Residues: CASRRLAGKQFF.

The chain is built from TRBV18 and TRBJ2-5; D unclear. Germline V lookup: CDR1 KGHSH, CDR2 LQKENI. This CDR3 region has 15 residues. V gave up 0 bases and J gave up 4 bases, with 12 bases separating them. CDR3 loop: CASSPPIGSRETQYF. The CDR3 DNA follows: TGTGCCAGCTCACCACCCATAGGGTCGAGAGAGACCCAGTACTTC.

The chain combines TRBV19 with TRBJ1-1, with 7 bases matching TRBD1. From germline, CDR1 is LNHDA and CDR2 SQIVND (reference sequence). V was pared by 7 bases and J by 6 bases, with 11 bases of the junction left unmatched. CDR3 length equals 14 residues. The CDR3 region is CASKRQGGTPEAFF. The CDR3 bases are TGTGCCAGTAAAAGACAGGGTGGTACGCCTGAAGCTTTCTTT.

This chain connects TRBV6-5 to TRBJ2-2; tentative D call: TRBD2 (6 bases). The CDR3 extends over 13 amino acids. The ends were cut back, 6 bases at V and 8 bases at J, with 13 bases in the middle. Germline values: CDR1 MNHEY, CDR2 SVGAGI. The CDR3 region is CASRWRATGELFF. The CDR3 DNA follows: TGTGCCAGCAGATGGAGGGCAACGGGGGAGCTGTTTTTT.

This clone was detected once. The chain employs TRBV19 and TRBJ2-1; 16 bases map to TRBD2. The V gene's germline CDR1 is LNHDA and CDR2 SQIVND (reference sequence). This CDR3 region has 16 residues. The V gene end was trimmed by 5 bases and the J gene end by 8 bases; junction bases not matched to a gene: 6. The CDR3 here is CASSLGLAGGGDEQFF. In DNA form, the CDR3 reads TGTGCCAGTAGTTTGGGACTAGCGGGAGGGGGAGATGAGCAGTTCTTC.

The CDR3 region is CSATLASSYTGELFF. The DNA of the CDR3 is TGCAGCGCCACACTGGCTAGTTCATACACCGGGGAGCTGTTTTTT. V is TRBV29-1 and J is TRBJ2-2; D gene ambiguous. This CDR3 is 15 amino acids long. Per the germline V gene, CDR1 is SQVTM and CDR2 is ANQGSEA. Trimming shortened V by 7 bases and J by 3 bases, and 18 bases separated the two germline ends.

This clone was counted only a few times. J is TRBJ1-2 and V is TRBV12-5; D is undetermined. This CDR3 comprises 17 residues. The germline CDR1 and CDR2 sequences are LGHNT and FRNRAP. Trimming removed 0 bases at V and 4 bases at J, with 18 bases between. The CDR3 DNA follows: TGTGCTAGTGGTTTGGTACTCGACCGGGGTCCCATCTATGGCTACACCTTC. Translation: CASGLVLDRGPIYGYTF.